This T cell receptor (beta chain) was recorded in a study of cytomegalovirus exposure and HLA in healthy donors. Looking at the study overall: Within an early data release were about 85 million unique TCRs drawn from HLA-typed donors. General study points: In vitro experiments confirmed that three CMV-associated chains were specific for CMV antigens. Later work associated fewer than 20,000 TCR beta sequences with HLA alleles at 0.05 false discovery rate. According to the study, 150 to 200 TCR beta chains were cytomegalovirus-associated.

With 60 Vbeta and 13 Jbeta primers, the PCR was carried out. Assay used: immunoSEQ multiplex PCR; TCRdb lists only in-frame clones, some missing. In all, the sample yields roughly 100,000 clones. About this clone: Its specificity is unknown.

The CDR3 runs to 13 residues. Per germline, CDR1 SGHTA and CDR2 FQGNSA. Trimming removed 5 bases from V and 5 bases from J, with 10 bases in between. Sequences were obtained from PBMCs. The rearrangement links TRBV7-2 to TRBJ1-5; D is uncertain. The receptor was isolated from a man aged 40-49 years in good health and CMV-seronegative. Here the CDR3 reads CASSPGLHQPQHF. CDR3 bases: TGTGCCAGCAGCCCAGGACTTCATCAGCCCCAGCATTTT. Using reference TRBV7-2 and TRBJ1-5 for the parts outside the CDR3, the full variable domain is GAGVSQSPSNKVTEKGKDVELRCDPISGHTALYWYRQSLGQGLEFLIYFQGNSAPDKSGLPSDRFSAERTGGSVSTLTIQRTQQEDSAVYLCASSPGLHQPQHFGDGTRLSIL.